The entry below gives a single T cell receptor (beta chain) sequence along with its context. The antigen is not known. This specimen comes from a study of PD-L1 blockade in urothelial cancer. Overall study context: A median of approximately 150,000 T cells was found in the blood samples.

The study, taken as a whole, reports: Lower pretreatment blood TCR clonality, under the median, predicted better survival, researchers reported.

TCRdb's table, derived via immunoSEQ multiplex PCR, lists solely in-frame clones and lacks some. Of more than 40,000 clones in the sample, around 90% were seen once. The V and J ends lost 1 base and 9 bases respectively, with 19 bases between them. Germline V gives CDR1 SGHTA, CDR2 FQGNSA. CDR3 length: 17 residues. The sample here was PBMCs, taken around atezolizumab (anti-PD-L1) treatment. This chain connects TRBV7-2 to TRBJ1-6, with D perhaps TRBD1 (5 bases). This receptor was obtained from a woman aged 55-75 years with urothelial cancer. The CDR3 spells CASSLEGGRVVGSPLHF. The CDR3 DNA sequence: TGTGCCAGCAGCTTAGAGGGAGGCAGGGTGGTCGGTTCACCCCTCCACTTT.